This T cell receptor (beta chain) was identified during a study of cytomegalovirus exposure and HLA in healthy donors. Broader study findings: Per published reports, the classifier diagnosed cytomegalovirus status with high specificity and sensitivity. Excluded were some V segments that proved indistinguishable, including TRBV6-2 and TRBV6-3. Researchers reportedly found TCR beta sequences accurately predicted most subjects' HLA-A and HLA-B alleles.

The CDR3 sequence is 15 residues long. From germline, CDR1 is SGDLS and CDR2 YYNGEE. V was shortened by 6 bases and J by 3 bases, with 16 bases between the two germline ends. In this sample, this clone turned up a few times. Its antigen is not known. Healthy people donating bone marrow made up the donors. Both 60 Vbeta primers and 13 Jbeta primers went into the PCR. Assay: immunoSEQ multiplex PCR; the TCRdb copy retains only in-frame clones and omits some. The data hold some 150,000 clones, with around 78% observed a single time. The sequencing input was PBMCs. This clonotype was obtained from a young woman in good health and CMV-seropositive. The J gene is TRBJ2-1, the V gene TRBV9, with D possibly matching TRBD2 (5 bases). The CDR3 sequence is CASTTRGQVYNEQFF. CDR3 sequence (DNA): TGTGCCAGCACGACCCGAGGGCAGGTCTACAATGAGCAGTTCTTC.